This T cell receptor beta chain came from a study of response to subunit inactivated influenza vaccine. The germline V gene has CDR1 SEHNR and CDR2 FQNEAQ (reference sequence). After removal of 5 bases from V and 6 bases from J, the junction contained 7 bases not matched to a gene. The CDR3 totals 14 residues. The study, taken as a whole, reports: The authors put forward the suggestion that each seasonal influenza vaccination may bring in only a limited number of new T cells.

TCRdb independently ran MiXCR on the RT-PCR reads; one entry per CDR3 protein. The sample has approximately 530,000 distinct CDR3 sequences, over 10% seen once. For this clonotype: Its antigen remains unknown.

The sample in question was PBMCs from blood, obtained more than 35 days after vaccination. This clonotype originated in a man aged 50 to 59 who received an inactivated influenza vaccine. This chain uses TRBV7-9 with TRBJ2-1, with 7 nucleotides matching TRBD1. In nucleotides, the CDR3 is TGTGCCAGCAGCCAAACCGGGACAGCCAATGAGCAGTTCTTC. This encodes CASSQTGTANEQFF.